Listed below are T cell receptor beta chains from one sample, sequenced in a study of PD-L1 blockade in urothelial cancer. Method: immunoSEQ multiplex PCR; TCRdb's copy keeps in-frame clones and lacks some. The sample shows some 41,000 clones, about 83% of them seen only once. The material was PBMCs, obtained around atezolizumab (anti-PD-L1) treatment. All receptors derive from a man in his 60s with urothelial cancer. The CDR3 runs from the conserved cysteine through the conserved F or W. A D gene is named only where the DNA matches it firmly. Some rows mark clone size as missing; the rest say once, few, many or name a class of expanded clone.

TRBV27,TRBJ1-2,NA,TRBD1,CASSPLVRTGTNYGYTF,TGTGCCAGCAGTCCGCTTGTCAGGACAGGGACCAACTATGGCTACACCTTC
TRBV30,TRBJ1-6,NA,NA,CAWSADSPLHF,TGTGCCTGGAGTGCGGATTCACCCCTCCACTTT
TRBV25-1,TRBJ2-1,NA,NA,CASSERGPYREGQFF,TGTGCCAGCAGTGAACGGGGCCCTTACAGGGAGGGTCAGTTCTTC
TRBV30,TRBJ2-7,few,TRBD1,CAIEGDRAREQYF,TGTGCCATCGAGGGGGACAGGGCTCGCGAGCAGTACTTC
TRBV30,TRBJ1-1,few,NA,CVGDGWKNTEAFF,TGTGTAGGGGATGGATGGAAGAACACTGAAGCTTTCTTT
TRBV7-2,TRBJ2-2,NA,NA,CASSLHSSSAGELFF,TGTGCCAGCAGCTTACATTCGAGTAGCGCCGGGGAGCTGTTTTTT
TRBV7-2,TRBJ2-5,once,NA,CASSLGGGSETQYF,TGTGCCAGCAGCTTAGGTGGGGGCTCGGAGACCCAGTACTTC
TRBV7-3,TRBJ1-6,few,NA,CASSLTIVSPLHF,TGTGCCAGCAGCTTAACAATCGTATCGCCCCTCCACTTT
TRBV6-6,TRBJ1-1,NA,NA,CASSYGETEAFF,TGTGCCAGCAGTTACGGGGAGACTGAAGCTTTCTTT
TRBV28,TRBJ1-1,NA,NA,CASRSLNTEAFF,TGTGCCAGCAGGAGCCTGAACACTGAAGCTTTCTTT
TRBV5-5,TRBJ2-2,NA,NA,CASSLGLFNTGELFF,TGTGCCAGCAGCTTGGGACTTTTCAACACCGGGGAGCTGTTTTTT